The rows below give T cell receptor beta chains drawn from one sample of a study of T-cell memory formation after mild COVID-19. TCRdb fed the 5' RACE reads into MiXCR, producing one record per CDR3 protein. This table holds about half a million distinct CDR3 sequences, about 20% found once. Material: PBMCs or a T cell subset sorted from them (not recorded which). These receptors were obtained from an adult woman who had mild COVID-19 (a few samples of this study predate the infection). Cell type and time point are not known. Both conserved end residues are part of each CDR3. The D gene is left open where the match is weak. Expanded clones get a size class; other rows say once, few or many, or leave the size out.

j_gene,d_gene,v_gene,abundance,CDR3aa,CDR3nt
TRBJ2-1,NA,TRBV20-1,NA,CSARNQGSEQFF,TGCAGTGCTAGAAATCAAGGGAGTGAGCAGTTCTTC
TRBJ1-5,NA,TRBV7-3,few,CASVSGGLSNQPQHF,TGTGCCAGCGTCTCCGGTGGACTAAGCAATCAGCCCCAGCATTTT
TRBJ2-1,NA,TRBV5-1,NA,CASSFFMGREQFF,TGCGCCAGCAGCTTTTTTATGGGGAGAGAGCAGTTCTTC
TRBJ2-7,TRBD1,TRBV7-2,few,CASSSPGTVSYEQYF,TGTGCCAGCAGCTCCCCCGGGACAGTATCCTACGAGCAGTACTTC
TRBJ2-3,TRBD2,TRBV5-1,NA,CASSLGRTSGKVLDTQYF,TGCGCCAGCAGCTTGGGCCGGACTAGCGGGAAGGTCCTTGATACGCAGTATTTT
TRBJ2-2,TRBD2,TRBV12-3/TRBV12-4,few,CASSPTLAGAGELFF,TGTGCCAGCAGTCCCACTCTAGCGGGAGCCGGGGAGCTGTTTTTT
TRBJ2-2,TRBD1,TRBV3-1,NA,CASSLGQGARFGELFF,TGTGCCAGCAGTTTAGGACAGGGGGCACGGTTCGGGGAGCTGTTTTTT
TRBJ2-1,NA,TRBV6-1,NA,CASSEHDKGYNEQFF,TGTGCCAGCAGCGAACACGATAAGGGTTACAATGAGCAGTTCTTC
TRBJ1-1,NA,TRBV5-4,few,CASSSRDGEAFF,TGTGCCAGCAGCTCCCGGGACGGTGAAGCTTTCTTT
TRBJ2-7,TRBD2,TRBV29-1,few,CSALALAGEDEQYF,TGCAGCGCTCTCGCCCTAGCGGGAGAGGATGAGCAGTACTTC
TRBJ2-7,TRBD1,TRBV29-1,NA,CSVRTGRTYEQYF,TGCAGCGTTCGGACAGGGAGGACCTACGAGCAGTACTTC
TRBJ2-1,TRBD2,TRBV20-1,few,CSAPPSGRYNEQFF,TGCAGTGCCCCCCCTAGCGGGAGATACAATGAGCAGTTCTTC
TRBJ2-6,TRBD1,TRBV12-3/TRBV12-4,few,CASRPDRGSPGANVLTF,TGTGCCAGCAGACCGGACAGGGGATCACCTGGGGCCAACGTCCTGACTTTC
TRBJ2-7,NA,TRBV7-9,NA,CASSVSPTSSYEQYF,TGTGCCAGCAGTGTCAGCCCCACTAGCTCCTACGAGCAGTACTTC
TRBJ1-4,NA,TRBV6-1,few,CASSEISGGAKLFF,TGTGCCAGCAGTGAGATCAGTGGAGGGGCTAAACTGTTTTTT
TRBJ2-3,TRBD2,TRBV20-1,few,CSASVGLAGITDTQYF,TGCAGTGCTAGTGTCGGGCTAGCGGGAATCACAGATACGCAGTATTTT
TRBJ2-7,NA,TRBV20-1,few,CSARTSPGRGTYEQYF,TGCAGTGCTAGGACCTCTCCGGGGAGAGGGACTTACGAGCAGTACTTC
TRBJ2-7,NA,TRBV5-5,few,CASSPRGVLGDEQYF,TGTGCCAGCAGCCCACGAGGGGTCCTCGGGGACGAGCAGTACTTC
TRBJ2-1,TRBD2,TRBV5-1,NA,CASSSQPSGVANEQFF,TGCGCCAGCAGCTCTCAACCTAGCGGAGTCGCCAATGAGCAGTTCTTC
TRBJ1-5,NA,TRBV3-1,NA,CASSQAGVGQPQHF,TGTGCCAGCAGCCAAGCCGGGGTTGGTCAGCCCCAGCATTTT
TRBJ2-1,NA,TRBV7-9,few,CASSLGAVEFF,TGTGCCAGCAGCTTAGGGGCTGTGGAGTTCTTC
TRBJ2-5,NA,TRBV27,few,CASSLSVEETQYF,TGTGCCAGCAGTTTAAGCGTCGAAGAGACCCAGTACTTC
TRBJ1-1,TRBD1,TRBV20-1,NA,CSARSGGVTEAFF,TGCAGTGCTAGATCAGGGGGGGTCACTGAAGCTTTCTTT
TRBJ2-3,NA,TRBV12-3/TRBV12-4,few,CASTQQTDTQYF,TGTGCCAGCACTCAACAAACAGATACGCAGTATTTT
TRBJ2-1,NA,TRBV7-9,few,CASRKEQAYNEQFF,TGTGCCAGCAGGAAGGAGCAGGCTTACAATGAGCAGTTCTTC
TRBJ2-5,NA,TRBV7-2,many,CASSVDLQTQYF,TGTGCCAGCAGCGTTGACCTTCAGACCCAGTACTTC
TRBJ1-5,NA,TRBV4-2,few,CASSPMGTGQPQHF,TGTGCCAGCAGCCCCATGGGGACGGGTCAGCCCCAGCATTTT
TRBJ1-1,TRBD1,TRBV29-1,NA,CSAGQGQGTEAFF,TGCAGCGCGGGACAGGGACAGGGGACTGAAGCTTTCTTT
TRBJ1-5,NA,TRBV6-6,few,CASRGWVNQPQHF,TGTGCCAGCAGGGGGTGGGTTAATCAGCCCCAGCATTTT
TRBJ2-7,TRBD1,TRBV7-6,NA,CASSLARGPGEQYF,TGTGCCAGCAGCTTGGCCAGGGGGCCCGGCGAGCAGTACTTC
TRBJ1-6,NA,TRBV10-3,few,CAISAGREGNSPLHF,TGTGCCATCAGTGCAGGCAGGGAGGGTAATTCACCCCTCCACTTT
TRBJ2-7,NA,TRBV7-2,few,CASSLVGRSGTAFKYEQYF,TGTGCCAGCAGCTTAGTGGGGCGTAGCGGGACAGCGTTCAAATACGAGCAGTACTTC
TRBJ2-7,NA,TRBV7-9,NA,CASRPSDPLYEQYF,TGTGCCAGCAGACCGTCTGACCCCCTCTACGAGCAGTACTTC
TRBJ2-7,NA,TRBV20-1,NA,CSARDVARSYEQYF,TGCAGTGCTAGAGATGTCGCCAGGAGCTACGAGCAGTACTTC
TRBJ2-7,NA,TRBV11-2,NA,CASSSQGSEQYF,TGTGCCAGCAGCTCGCAGGGGAGCGAGCAGTACTTC
TRBJ1-1,NA,TRBV6-1,few,CASRPEAIGTEAFF,TGTGCCAGCAGACCAGAGGCGATCGGCACTGAAGCTTTCTTT
TRBJ1-5,NA,TRBV30,many,CAWSVDHNQPQHF,TGTGCCTGGAGTGTGGACCACAATCAGCCCCAGCATTTT
TRBJ2-2,TRBD1,TRBV6-5,NA,CASRPDRGDTWELFF,TGTGCCAGCAGACCAGACAGGGGGGACACCTGGGAGCTGTTTTTT
TRBJ2-1,TRBD2,TRBV18,few,CASSLERETEQFF,TGTGCCAGCTCACTTGAGCGGGAGACCGAGCAGTTCTTC
TRBJ1-5,TRBD1,TRBV6-5,few,CASSWDRGSNQPQHF,TGTGCCAGCAGTTGGGACAGGGGTAGCAATCAGCCCCAGCATTTT
TRBJ1-2,NA,TRBV27,NA,CASRRSDLWGYTF,TGTGCCAGCAGACGGTCGGACCTTTGGGGCTACACCTTC
TRBJ2-2,TRBD2,TRBV4-1,NA,CASGTGGLNTGELFF,TGCGCCAGCGGTACGGGGGGACTGAACACCGGGGAGCTGTTTTTT
TRBJ1-1,NA,TRBV5-4,few,CASNPRGGNTEAFF,TGTGCCAGCAACCCACGGGGGGGGAACACTGAAGCTTTCTTT
TRBJ1-3,TRBD1,TRBV9,NA,CASSGQGSNSGNTIYF,TGTGCCAGCAGCGGACAGGGCTCAAACTCTGGAAACACCATATATTTT
TRBJ1-1,NA,TRBV5-4,once,CASSHIDSEAFF,TGTGCCAGCAGCCACATAGACAGCGAAGCTTTCTTT
TRBJ2-7,NA,TRBV30,NA,CAWNAGARKQYF,TGTGCCTGGAATGCGGGGGCGCGGAAGCAGTACTTC
TRBJ2-2,TRBD2,TRBV7-9,NA,CASSSAGTSGGTGELFF,TGTGCCAGCAGCTCAGCCGGGACTAGCGGGGGAACCGGGGAGCTGTTTTTT
TRBJ2-3,TRBD2,TRBV7-3,few,CASTGGLATDTQYF,TGTGCCAGCACGGGAGGCCTCGCCACAGATACGCAGTATTTT
TRBJ1-5,NA,TRBV19,few,CASSITGSRGNQPQHF,TGTGCCAGTAGTATAACCGGCTCTAGGGGCAATCAGCCCCAGCATTTT
TRBJ2-1,NA,TRBV24-1,NA,CATGGTGAYNEQFF,TGTGCCACCGGGGGGACGGGAGCCTACAATGAGCAGTTCTTC
TRBJ1-5,NA,TRBV6-2/TRBV6-3,NA,CASNRPYFGVGGNQPQHF,TGTGCCAGCAACCGACCTTATTTCGGGGTTGGAGGCAATCAGCCCCAGCATTTT
TRBJ2-3,NA,TRBV4-3,NA,CASSQDRRSTDTQYF,TGCGCCAGCAGCCAAGATCGACGTAGCACAGATACGCAGTATTTT
TRBJ2-1,NA,TRBV12-3/TRBV12-4,many,CASSSRQVGEQFF,TGTGCCAGCAGTTCCCGACAGGTTGGAGAGCAGTTCTTC
TRBJ2-3,TRBD2,TRBV7-2,few,CASSPPLAGEDTQYF,TGTGCCAGCAGCCCCCCCCTAGCGGGAGAAGATACGCAGTATTTT
TRBJ2-1,NA,TRBV6-1,NA,CALVGLGNEQFF,TGTGCCCTCGTGGGTCTCGGCAATGAGCAGTTCTTC